Given below is one T cell receptor beta chain in context. Antigen unknown. The data belong to a study of OX40 agonist ivuxolimab in advanced cancers. For the study at large: Ivuxolimab, an agonist antibody against OX40 (CD134), was given to patients. Patients treated during dose escalation were battling hepatocellular carcinoma, melanoma, renal cell or head and neck cancer. Study outcomes and limitations: In the 0.1-3.0 mg/kg groups, partial responders showed among the lowest expansion. Circulating CD4+ and CD8+ T cells showed clonal expansion by week 6 at 0.1 to 3.0 mg/kg.

The protocol was immunoSEQ multiplex PCR, while the TCRdb copy is restricted to in-frame clones and leaves out a portion. Of over 25,000 clones listed, 75% to 90% are singletons. The source is an adult with an advanced solid tumor such as melanoma, head and neck, liver or kidney cancer. The sequencing used CD4+ or CD8+ T cells sorted from blood, collected in a trial of the OX40 agonist ivuxolimab.

The CDR3 nucleotides are TGTGCCAGCAACCTCTCTAGCGGGAGTGGTGTAGAGCAGTACTTC. It is translated as CASNLSSGSGVEQYF. The gene calls are TRBV21-1 and TRBJ2-7; TRBD2 is the table's D call and was not checked against the DNA. TRBV21-1 is a listed pseudogene. CDR3 size: 15 residues.